This entry lists 13 T cell receptor beta chains sequenced from one sample in a study of cytomegalovirus exposure and HLA in healthy donors. Both 60 Vbeta primers and 13 Jbeta primers went into the PCR. The protocol was immunoSEQ multiplex PCR, while the TCRdb copy is restricted to in-frame clones and leaves out a portion. Found here are about 200,000 clones, less than 90% of them singletons; the top ten hold roughly 0.34%. The material sequenced was PBMCs. The source of these receptors is a woman in her 30s in good health and CMV-seronegative.

The gene calls are TRBV18 and TRBJ2-7, with 10 bases lining up with TRBD1. The V segment lost 3 bases and the J segment 5 bases; nucleotides outside the gene matches: 7. Germline V lookup: CDR1 KGHSH, CDR2 LQKENI. The CDR3 is made up of 15 amino acids. The CDR3 spells CASSPDGTGANEQYF. The CDR3 coding sequence is TGTGCCAGCTCACCGGACGGGACAGGGGCTAACGAGCAGTACTTC.

The chain carries TRBV7-9 and TRBJ1-2, with D perhaps matching TRBD1 (5 bases). V lost 3 bases, J lost 3 bases, and 11 bases lay in between. CDR3 length: 14 residues. Germline loops: CDR1 SEHNR, CDR2 FQNEAQ (reference sequence). The CDR3 nucleotides are TGTGCCAGCAGCTTCCCGCGGGGGGACTATGGCTACACCTTC. This gives the protein CASSFPRGDYGYTF.

The J gene is TRBJ2-2, the V gene TRBV7-2, with 10 bases matching TRBD2. V shed 1 base and J 7 bases; nucleotides not matched to a gene: 15. Germline V gene data show CDR1 as SGHTA and CDR2 as FQGNSA. The CDR3 length is 19 residues. Here the CDR3 DNA reads TGTGCCAGCAGCTTAGGAGTAGCGGGAGGCCCAAAATGGTTCGGGGAGCTGTTTTTT. Its translation is CASSLGVAGGPKWFGELFF.

The chain links TRBV29-1 to TRBJ2-5, with D tentatively TRBD1 (6 bases). CDR1 is SQVTM, CDR2 ANQGSEA, per germline. Trimming removed 5 bases at V and 3 bases at J, with 10 bases between. The CDR3 runs to 12 residues. The CDR3 spells CSVLGHEETQYF. In nucleotides, the CDR3 is TGCAGCGTTCTGGGACATGAAGAGACCCAGTACTTC.

The chain has TRBV6-1 and TRBJ2-5; 7 nucleotides match TRBD2. With 1 base clipped from V and 5 bases from J, the junction kept 13 bases outside the gene matches. This CDR3 spans 17 amino acids. Germline loops: CDR1 MNHNS, CDR2 SASEGT. CDR3 DNA: TGTGCCAGCAGTGAAGTAAGGGCTGGCGGGAGCCATGAGACCCAGTACTTC. Protein product: CASSEVRAGGSHETQYF.

This clone was seen only once. This chain joins TRBV2 and TRBJ2-7, with a tentative D call TRBD1 (6 bases). V lost 6 bases and J lost 7, with 13 bases in between. Germline V gives CDR1 SNHLY, CDR2 FYNNEI. The length of the CDR3 is 12 residues. CDR3 residues: CASRPQGREQYF. Here the CDR3 DNA reads TGTGCCAGCAGACCACAGGGACGTGAGCAGTACTTC.

The chain is built from TRBV9 and TRBJ2-7; perhaps TRBD2 as D (5 bases). From germline, CDR1 is SGDLS and CDR2 YYNGEE. The CDR3 is 12 amino acids. The V and J ends lost 2 bases and 3 bases respectively, with 6 bases between them. The CDR3 DNA sequence: TGTGCCAGCAGCGTGAGCGGCTACGAGCAGTACTTC. Protein sequence: CASSVSGYEQYF.

This sequence joins TRBV10-1 and TRBJ2-1, with TRBD2 as a possible D gene (8 bases). CDR3 length: 15 residues. Trimming cost V 2 bases and J 8 bases, with 16 bases left between them. From germline, CDR1 is WNHNN and CDR2 SYGVQD (reference sequence). The CDR3 nucleotides are TGCGCCAGCAGTGAGAACCCGGGAGGGGGCTATGAGCAGTTCTTC. Its protein product is CASSENPGGGYEQFF.

This rearrangement joins TRBV5-1 to TRBJ2-3; 7 positions agree with TRBD2. Germline V gene lookup returns CDR1 SGHRS and CDR2 YFSETQ. This CDR3 has 14 amino acids. With V trimmed by 10 bases and J by 2 bases, 10 bases remained unmatched. The DNA of the CDR3 is TGCGCCTCGGGGCTAGCGGAAAACACAGATACGCAGTATTTT. Translation: CASGLAENTDTQYF.

V and J are TRBV5-1 and TRBJ1-4, with 12 positions matching TRBD1. V lost 5 bases to trimming and J lost 3 bases; unmatched junction nucleotides: 14. The germline CDR1 and CDR2 sequences are SGHRS and YFSETQ. The CDR3 has 19 amino acids. CDR3 coding DNA: TGCGCCAGCAGTTTTGATCCGGGACAGGGGGCCGGGGCTAATGAAAAACTGTTTTTT. Its protein is CASSFDPGQGAGANEKLFF.

CDR3 amino acids: CASSPGGLGDEQYF. In DNA form, the CDR3 reads TGCGCCAGCAGCCCAGGGGGCCTGGGCGACGAGCAGTACTTC. The J gene is TRBJ2-7, the V gene TRBV4-1; TRBD1 aligns across 8 bases. This CDR3 has 14 amino acids. V lost 4 bases to trimming and J lost 5 bases; unmatched junction nucleotides: 7. Germline V CDR1 and CDR2: MGHRA, YSYEKL.

Comments on this clone: One end of the junction fails to match germline, which may point to a read error. The genes are TRBV7-7 and TRBJ2-2; D might be TRBD1 (5 bases). This CDR3 contains 14 residues. CDR1 is SSHAT, CDR2 FNYEAQ, per germline (reference sequence). CDR3 DNA: TGTGCTAGCAGACCGCAGGGTTTTACGGGGGAGCTGTTTTTT. This translates into CASRPQGFTGELFF. The variable domain in full, completed from reference TRBV7-7 and TRBJ2-2, reads GAGVSQSPRYKVTKRGQDVTLRCDPISSHATLYWYQQALGQGPEFLTYFNYEAQPDKSGLPSDRFSAERPEGSISTLTIQRTEQRDSAMYRCASRPQGFTGELFFGEGSRLTVL.

The V gene is TRBV5-4, the J gene TRBJ2-1; the match to TRBD2 covers 11 bases. Per the germline V gene, CDR1 is SGHNT and CDR2 is YYREEE (reference sequence). The CDR3 length is 15 residues. V was clipped by 4 bases and J by 9 bases; unmatched bases: 9. CDR3 DNA sequence: TGTGCCAGCAGCCTATGGACTAGCGGGTACGGTGAGCAGTTCTTC. It specifies CASSLWTSGYGEQFF.